The 23 T cell receptor beta chains reported below all come from one sample, sequenced in a study of blood T cell dynamics during melanoma immunotherapy. Assay: immunoSEQ multiplex PCR; the TCRdb copy retains only in-frame clones and omits some. Of 10,000 to 15,000 clones in the sample, more than 75% were seen once. The time point denotes: week 3, after first cycle of checkpoint inhibitor. The sequencing here drew on blood, taken from a patient treated with checkpoint blockade. These receptors came from a human donor with melanoma.

The chain combines TRBV9 with TRBJ1-6; 10 nucleotides match TRBD1. Per germline, CDR1 SGDLS and CDR2 YYNGEE. The J segment lost 7 bases and the V segment lost 1 base, leaving 5 bases of the junction unmatched. The CDR3 is 16 residues long. Written as DNA, the CDR3 is TGTGCCAGCAGCGTAAGCTGGACAGGGGGAAATTCACCCCTCCACTTT. Amino acids: CASSVSWTGGNSPLHF.

The count of this clone is one. The V and J genes are TRBV2 and TRBJ1-5; D might be TRBD1 (6 bases). CDR3 length equals 13 residues. V lost 7 bases to trimming and J lost 7 bases, with 14 bases between them. Germline V CDR1 and CDR2: SNHLY, FYNNEI. The CDR3 DNA reads TGTGCCAGCAATCCAGGGGATCAACAGCCCCAGCATTTT. Its protein is CASNPGDQQPQHF.

The chain employs TRBV9 and TRBJ1-5; D is unclear. The CDR3 spans 15 residues. Trimming left V 0 bases short and J 0 bases short, with 7 bases between. Germline lookup yields CDR1 SGDLS and CDR2 YYNGEE. In DNA, the CDR3 is TGTGCCAGCAGCGTAGTGCCAGATAGCAATCAGCCCCAGCATTTT. Amino acids: CASSVVPDSNQPQHF. Combining the CDR3 with reference TRBV9 and TRBJ1-5 gives the whole variable domain DSGVTQTPKHLITATGQRVTLRCSPRSGDLSVYWYQQSLDQGLQFLIQYYNGEERAKGNILERFSAQQFPDLHSELNLSSLELGDSALYFCASSVVPDSNQPQHFGDGTRLSIL.

The rearrangement uses TRBV5-1 and TRBJ1-1; the D gene is possibly TRBD1 (6 bases). The germline gives CDR1 SGHRS, CDR2 YFSETQ. V lost 5 bases, J lost 7 bases, and 21 bases lay in between. This CDR3 has 15 residues. As DNA, the CDR3 is TGCGCCAGCAGGGGACATTTAAGTCGTATCGGTGAAGCTTTCTTT. Protein: CASRGHLSRIGEAFF.

This rearrangement joins TRBV28 to TRBJ1-2; 9 bases fit TRBD1. The ends lost 6 bases at V and 7 bases at J; junction bases unmatched: 12. Looked up from germline, CDR1 is MDHEN and CDR2 is SYDVKM. The CDR3 is 15 amino acids. This CDR3 reads CASSTGQGKFGGYTF. The DNA of the CDR3 is TGTGCCAGCAGCACCGGACAGGGGAAATTCGGTGGCTACACCTTC.

V gene TRBV6-1 combines with J gene TRBJ2-5, with TRBD1 as a possible D gene (5 bases). Germline-derived CDR1 and CDR2 are MNHNS and SASEGT. This CDR3 spans 15 amino acids. With 5 bases removed from V and 4 bases from J, the gap between germline ends came to 17 bases. CDR3 nucleotide sequence: TGTGCCAGCAGTATCGTTCCAGGGCGGTCAGAGACCCAGTACTTC. Translating it yields CASSIVPGRSETQYF.

The chain carries TRBV7-3 and TRBJ2-3, with TRBD2 identical over 7 bases. Germline V gene data show CDR1 as SGHTA and CDR2 as FQGTGA. The ends lost 4 bases at V and 2 bases at J; junction bases unmatched: 6. This CDR3 has 15 residues. CDR3 region: CASSSGTTPTDTQYF. The DNA for the CDR3 is TGTGCCAGCAGCTCGGGGACTACCCCCACAGATACGCAGTATTTT.

The gene calls are TRBV28 and TRBJ1-4; TRBD1 agrees at 9 bases. The junction had 3 bases not matched to a gene; V was cut back by 6 bases and J by 4 bases. The CDR3 contains 14 residues. CDR1 is MDHEN and CDR2 is SYDVKM in the germline V gene. The CDR3 DNA reads TGTGCCAGCAGCAAGGGACAGGGTAATGAAAAACTGTTTTTT. It yields the protein CASSKGQGNEKLFF.

The chain couples TRBV5-6 to TRBJ2-1; unclear D gene. The V end was cut by 1 base, the J end by 0 bases, with 8 bases between. The CDR3 is 15 amino acids. The V gene's germline CDR1 is SGHDT and CDR2 YYEEEE. The CDR3 DNA follows: TGTGCCAGCAGCTTGCTCCAGAGCTCCTACAATGAGCAGTTCTTC. Residues: CASSLLQSSYNEQFF.

The rearrangement uses TRBV7-9 and TRBJ2-3; D unclear. The germline gives CDR1 SEHNR, CDR2 FQNEAQ (reference sequence). The CDR3 is 13 residues long. V was pared by 1 base and J by 9 bases, with 11 bases between. CDR3 region: CASSLEMGRTQYF. CDR3 in DNA: TGTGCCAGCAGCTTAGAGATGGGTAGGACGCAGTATTTT.

The CDR3 loop is CASMTGDQPQHF. DNA for the CDR3: TGTGCCAGCATGACAGGGGATCAGCCCCAGCATTTT. The chain joins TRBV6-5 to TRBJ1-5, with 8 bases that match TRBD1. CDR3 length equals 12 residues. The germline V gene encodes CDR1 MNHEY and CDR2 SVGAGI. After removal of 7 bases from V and 5 bases from J, the junction contained 1 base not matched to a gene.

The chain joins TRBV5-1 to TRBJ2-3; tentatively, D is TRBD1 (5 bases). CDR1 SGHRS and CDR2 YFSETQ come from the germline V gene. The germline V and J ends were trimmed by 1 base and 5 bases, with 14 bases remaining between them. There are 15 residues in the CDR3. As DNA, the CDR3 is TGCGCCAGCAGCTTGAATGTGGGGCCGGGAGATACGCAGTATTTT. This translates into CASSLNVGPGDTQYF.

Comments on this clone: Distinct nucleotide sequences in the sample also encode this CDR3. The chain has TRBV5-1 and TRBJ2-1; TRBD2 is a possible D gene (5 bases). CDR1 is SGHRS and CDR2 is YFSETQ in the germline V gene. The CDR3 runs 16 residues. V lost 0 bases and J 0 bases, leaving 10 bases between the germline ends. Here the CDR3 reads CASSLGLAASYNEQFF. The CDR3 DNA is TGCGCCAGCAGCTTGGGTCTAGCAGCCTCCTACAATGAGCAGTTCTTC.

The chain recombines TRBV23-1 with TRBJ1-5; D uncertain. TRBV23-1 is filed as an ORF, its function uncertain. There are 13 residues in the CDR3. V lost 10 bases, J lost 1 base, and 11 bases lay in between. As DNA, the CDR3 is TGCGCCACCCAAGACGGAAGCAATCAGCCCCAGCATTTT. As protein: CATQDGSNQPQHF.

This clone came up once. This sequence joins TRBV4-2 and TRBJ2-2, with D hard to call. V dropped 0 bases and J dropped 4 bases, with 9 bases sitting between them. Germline V CDR1 and CDR2: LGHNA, YNFKEQ. The CDR3 totals 15 residues. The CDR3 loop reads CASSQDNGVTGELFF. The CDR3 coding sequence is TGTGCCAGCAGCCAAGATAACGGCGTCACCGGGGAGCTGTTTTTT.

This clone was observed once. The chain is built from TRBV11-1 and TRBJ2-2, with D possibly matching TRBD2 (7 bases). The CDR3 contains 16 residues. The germline gives CDR1 SGHAT, CDR2 FQDESV (reference sequence). Trimming removed 3 bases from V and 7 bases from J, with 18 bases in between. The CDR3 DNA sequence: TGTGCCAGCAGCTTGGACGTGAGGGGGGGCGGCGGGGAGCTGTTTTTT. Protein product: CASSLDVRGGGGELFF. Looking up the rest from reference TRBV11-1 and TRBJ2-2 gives the full variable domain: EAEVAQSPRYKITEKSQAVAFWCDPISGHATLYWYRQILGQGPELLVQFQDESVVDDSQLPKDRFSAERLKGVDSTLKIQPAELGDSAMYLCASSLDVRGGGGELFFGEGSRLTVL.

This clone was seen just once. The rearrangement uses TRBV7-3 and TRBJ1-6; 7 nucleotides agree with TRBD1. With V trimmed by 3 bases and J by 9 bases, 8 bases remained unmatched. Germline V CDR1 and CDR2: SGHTA, FQGTGA. The CDR3 is made up of 15 amino acids. The CDR3 DNA sequence: TGTGCCAGCAGCTTTTCCGACAGGGAGGGTTCACCCCTCCACTTT. This codes for CASSFSDREGSPLHF. Filled out from reference TRBV7-3 and TRBJ1-6, the complete variable domain reads GAGVSQTPSNKVTEKGKYVELRCDPISGHTALYWYRQSLGQGPEFLIYFQGTGAADDSGLPNDRFFAVRPEGSVSTLKIQRTERGDSAVYLCASSFSDREGSPLHFGNGTRLTVT.

V and J are TRBV14 and TRBJ2-7, with 7 bases that match TRBD1. In germline, CDR1 is SGHDN, CDR2 FVKESK. Trimming removed 5 bases from V and 0 bases from J; junction bases left unmatched: 1. The CDR3 loop spans 13 amino acids. Written as DNA, the CDR3 is TGTGCCAGCAGCGACAGGGTCTCCTACGAGCAGTACTTC. It codes for CASSDRVSYEQYF.

The chain links TRBV7-2 to TRBJ1-3; D is undetermined. Germline V gene lookup returns CDR1 SGHTA and CDR2 FQGNSA. V lost 5 bases to trimming and J lost 4 bases, with 9 bases between them. This CDR3 has 13 amino acids. The CDR3, as DNA: TGTGCCAGCAGCCCGCCGCCCGGAAACACCATATATTTT. Its translation: CASSPPPGNTIYF.

The rearrangement joins TRBV5-4 to TRBJ2-5, with 12 bases fitting TRBD2. Per the germline V gene, CDR1 is SGHNT and CDR2 is YYREEE (reference sequence). Losses at the gene ends were 4 bases for V and 4 bases for J; bases not matched to a gene: 11. The CDR3 runs to 17 residues. The CDR3 reads CASSASGGGRFGETQYF. Written as DNA, the CDR3 is TGTGCCAGCAGCGCTAGCGGGGGGGGACGTTTCGGAGAGACCCAGTACTTC.

The V call is TRBV18, the J call TRBJ1-1; unclear D gene. This CDR3 contains 16 residues. Per the germline V gene, CDR1 is KGHSH and CDR2 is LQKENI. V was trimmed by 3 bases and J by 1 base, leaving 15 bases between them. The CDR3 region is CASSPRSRAENTEAFF. The CDR3 region has the DNA TGTGCCAGCTCACCCCGCTCAAGGGCAGAGAACACTGAAGCTTTCTTT.

The chain employs TRBV7-2 and TRBJ1-2; possible D gene TRBD1, 6 bases. Germline V lookup: CDR1 SGHTA, CDR2 FQGNSA. CDR3 length equals 16 residues. V dropped 4 bases and J dropped 7 bases, with 22 bases sitting between them. In DNA form, the CDR3 reads TGTGCCAGCAGCTCAGGTCCGACCGGGGGGGGCTTTGGCTACACCTTC. It is translated as CASSSGPTGGGFGYTF.

The rearrangement links TRBV7-9 to TRBJ1-5, with D tentatively TRBD1 (6 bases). Trimming took 4 bases from V and 5 from J, leaving 15 bases between them. This CDR3 has 15 amino acids. The germline gives CDR1 SEHNR, CDR2 FQNEAQ (reference sequence). CDR3 sequence (DNA): TGTGCCAGCAGCTCGACGGGGGCAGGGTATCAGCCCCAGCATTTT. Residues: CASSSTGAGYQPQHF.